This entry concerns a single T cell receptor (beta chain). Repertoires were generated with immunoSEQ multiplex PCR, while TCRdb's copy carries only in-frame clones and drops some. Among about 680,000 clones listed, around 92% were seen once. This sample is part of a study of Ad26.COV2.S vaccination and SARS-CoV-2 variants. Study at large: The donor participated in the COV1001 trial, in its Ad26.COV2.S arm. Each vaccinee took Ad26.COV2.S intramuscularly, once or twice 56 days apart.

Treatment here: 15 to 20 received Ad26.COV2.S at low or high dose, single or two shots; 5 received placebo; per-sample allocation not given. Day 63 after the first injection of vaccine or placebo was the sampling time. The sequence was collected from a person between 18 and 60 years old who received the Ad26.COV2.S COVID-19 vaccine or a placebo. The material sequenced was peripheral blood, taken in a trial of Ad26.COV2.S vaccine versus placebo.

The CDR3 nucleotides read TGTGCCAGTAGTGAGCGGGACAGGGTCAATGAGCAGTTCTTC. This codes for CASSERDRVNEQFF. This chain links TRBV19 with TRBJ2-1, with 9 bases identical to TRBD1. The V segment lost 5 bases and the J segment 6 bases; nucleotides outside the gene matches: 5. The CDR3 is 14 amino acids. CDR1 and CDR2 from the germline V gene are LNHDA and SQIVND (reference sequence).